A single sample gave rise to the 3 T cell receptor beta chains below, sequenced in a study of shared clonotypes between healthy human individuals. Data came from immunoSEQ multiplex PCR; TCRdb stores just in-frame clones and leaves some out. The top ten hold around 0.47% of the sample, which has 1.5 million to 1.9 million clones, 95% to 99% seen once. Sequenced: naive CD4+ T cells sorted from blood. Subset described: CD45RA+ positively selected. These receptors were taken from a man aged 25-45 years in good health.

The rearrangement links TRBV25-1 to TRBJ2-7, with a possible D match to TRBD1 (5 bases). From germline, CDR1 is MGHDK and CDR2 SYGVNS. With 0 bases removed from V and 5 bases from J, the gap between germline ends came to 14 bases. The CDR3 consists of 15 residues. The DNA of the CDR3 is TGTGCCAGCAGTGAATATATTCAGGGCAGGCACGAGCAGTACTTC. Amino acid sequence: CASSEYIQGRHEQYF.

The rearrangement uses TRBV18 and TRBJ2-1, with no clear D. V lost 3 bases to trimming and J lost 3 bases, with 12 bases between them. The length of the CDR3 is 15 residues. Germline assignment: CDR1 KGHSH and CDR2 LQKENI. CDR3 protein: CASSPKRPIYNEQFF. The CDR3 DNA follows: TGTGCCAGCTCACCCAAGAGGCCCATCTACAATGAGCAGTTCTTC.

The V gene is TRBV28, the J gene TRBJ2-3; TRBD2 matches at 9 bases. CDR3 length: 15 amino acids. In germline, CDR1 is MDHEN, CDR2 SYDVKM. V was pared by 5 bases and J by 2 bases, with 5 bases of the junction left unmatched. CDR3 in DNA: TGTGCCAGCAGTACGACTAGCGGCTACACAGATACGCAGTATTTT. It specifies CASSTTSGYTDTQYF.